The present T cell receptor (beta chain) was sequenced within a study of T cell repertoires in cytomegalovirus infection (dated by TCRdb to about 2019). Background for the entire study: Because public TCR beta signatures pointed to carriage of CMV infection together with the matching HLA type, the HLA type of each donor mattered for the analysis.

The investigation overall reported the following: In the ex vivo response, HLA-C-restricted CMV-specific TCR beta clonotypes were dominant, and in two of eight donors the single most frequent clonotype came from this HLA-C-restricted group. In both this cohort and an independent cohort of some 380 donors, the cumulative frequency of public TCR beta family members distinguished carriers of CMV infection plus the relevant HLA type.

Spanning cysteine to phenylalanine, the CDR3 consists of 14 amino acids. Solely the CDR3 DNA is kept, with 42 bases framed from the first base. V is reduced by 3 bases and J by 0 bases, leaving a spacing of 7 bases between them. The germline V gene (reference sequence) gives CDR1 as LNHDA and CDR2 as SQIVND. This clonotype came up a few times. Its target antigen remains unknown. No base-level quality is on record; no much larger clone is a single base apart. Instrument on record: Illumina HiSeq 1500. The public sequencing data were trimmed at Q25 with fastp and processed into clonotypes with MiXCR by TCRdb, which kept only in-frame beta chains. Here each entry gathers all rows of one CDR3 protein and keeps the most common genes and DNA. This sample gives 150,000 to 160,000 distinct CDR3 sequences in total; less than 25% of them show up just once. Roughly 9.7% of the sample lies in the top ten.

Sequencing used PBMCs. The sequence derives from a human donor in good health (CMV status not recorded). Some clones in this sample may be carry-over from other donors' samples. This chain joins TRBV19 to TRBJ2-3, with the D gene too uncertain to name. The sequenced DNA is TGTGCCAGTAGTATCACGCCTAGCACAGATACGCAGTATTTT. Translated, it gives CASSITPSTDTQYF.